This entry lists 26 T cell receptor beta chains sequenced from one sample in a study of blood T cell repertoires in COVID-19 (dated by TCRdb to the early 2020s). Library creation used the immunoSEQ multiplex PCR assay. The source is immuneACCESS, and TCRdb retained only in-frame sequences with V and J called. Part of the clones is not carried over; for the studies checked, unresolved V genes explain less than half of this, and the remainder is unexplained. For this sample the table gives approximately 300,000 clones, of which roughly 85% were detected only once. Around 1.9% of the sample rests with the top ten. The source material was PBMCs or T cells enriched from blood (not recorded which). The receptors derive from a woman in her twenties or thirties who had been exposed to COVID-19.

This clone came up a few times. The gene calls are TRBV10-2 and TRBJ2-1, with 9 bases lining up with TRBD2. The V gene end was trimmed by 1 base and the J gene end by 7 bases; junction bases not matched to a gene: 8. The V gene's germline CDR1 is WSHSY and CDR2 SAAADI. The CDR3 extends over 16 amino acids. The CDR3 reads CASSEFRGRAMNEQFF. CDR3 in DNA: TGCGCCAGCAGTGAGTTTCGCGGGAGGGCCATGAATGAGCAGTTCTTC.

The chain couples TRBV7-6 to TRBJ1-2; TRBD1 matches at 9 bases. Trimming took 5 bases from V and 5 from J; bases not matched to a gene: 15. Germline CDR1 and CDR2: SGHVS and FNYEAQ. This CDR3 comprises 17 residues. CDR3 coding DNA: TGTGCCAGCAGCCATTGTCTGGGACAGGGTGCTGAGTATGGCTACACCTTC. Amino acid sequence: CASSHCLGQGAEYGYTF.

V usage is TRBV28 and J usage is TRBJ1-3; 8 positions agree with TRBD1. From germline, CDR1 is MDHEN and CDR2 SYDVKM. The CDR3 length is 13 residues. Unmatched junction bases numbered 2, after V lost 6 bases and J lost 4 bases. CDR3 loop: CASRDRVGNTIYF. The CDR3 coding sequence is TGTGCCAGCAGGGACAGGGTCGGAAACACCATATATTTT. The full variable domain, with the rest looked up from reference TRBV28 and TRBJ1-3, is DVKVTQSSRYLVKRTGEKVFLECVQDMDHENMFWYRQDPGLGLRLIYFSYDVKMKEKGDIPEGYSVSREKKERFSLILESASTNQTSMYLCASRDRVGNTIYFGEGSWLTVV.

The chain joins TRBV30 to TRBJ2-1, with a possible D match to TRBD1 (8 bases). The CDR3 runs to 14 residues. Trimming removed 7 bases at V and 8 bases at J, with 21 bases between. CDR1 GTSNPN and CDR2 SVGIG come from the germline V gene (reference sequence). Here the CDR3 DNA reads TGTGCCTACAGGGGGGCGGGAGCGGTTCATGAGCAGTTCTTC. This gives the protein CAYRGAGAVHEQFF.

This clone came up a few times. For the CDR3, the DNA is TGTGCCAGCAGCTTAGCCGGGGTCACAGATACGCAGTATTTT. It codes for CASSLAGVTDTQYF. The chain is built from TRBV11-2 and TRBJ2-3; possible D gene TRBD2, 5 bases. Deletions cut 1 base from V and 2 bases from J, with 7 bases between. The germline gives CDR1 SGHAT, CDR2 FQNNGV. The CDR3 sequence is 14 residues long.

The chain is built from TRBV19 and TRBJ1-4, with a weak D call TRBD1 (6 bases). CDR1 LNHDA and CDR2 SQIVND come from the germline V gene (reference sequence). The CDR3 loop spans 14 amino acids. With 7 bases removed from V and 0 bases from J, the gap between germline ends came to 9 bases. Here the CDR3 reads CASKGGPTNEKLFF. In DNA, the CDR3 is TGTGCCAGTAAAGGGGGTCCAACTAATGAAAAACTGTTTTTT.

The DNA of the CDR3 is TGCGCCAGCTCTTCCCTGCGGCTAACGGGTGAGCAGTTCTTC. Translated, it gives CASSSLRLTGEQFF. The gene calls are TRBV10-1 and TRBJ2-1; D unclear. V lost 8 bases to trimming and J lost 9 bases, with 20 bases between them. The CDR3 consists of 14 residues. Germline lookup yields CDR1 WNHNN and CDR2 SYGVQD (reference sequence).

DNA for the CDR3: TGTGCCAGCAGATTCCGCGGGACAGGGGGTCATCAGCCCCAGCATTTT. Its protein product is CASRFRGTGGHQPQHF. J is TRBJ1-5 and V is TRBV28; 11 bases align to TRBD1. The V gene's germline CDR1 is MDHEN and CDR2 SYDVKM. The CDR3 loop spans 16 amino acids. Trimming at V came to 6 bases and at J to 5 bases, leaving 9 bases not matched to a gene.

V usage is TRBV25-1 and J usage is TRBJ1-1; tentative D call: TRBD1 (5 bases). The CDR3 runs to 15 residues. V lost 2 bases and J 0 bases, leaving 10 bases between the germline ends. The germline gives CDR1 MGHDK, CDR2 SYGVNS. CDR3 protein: CASSERGGVNTEAFF. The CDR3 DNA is TGTGCCAGCAGTGAAAGGGGAGGAGTGAACACTGAAGCTTTCTTT.

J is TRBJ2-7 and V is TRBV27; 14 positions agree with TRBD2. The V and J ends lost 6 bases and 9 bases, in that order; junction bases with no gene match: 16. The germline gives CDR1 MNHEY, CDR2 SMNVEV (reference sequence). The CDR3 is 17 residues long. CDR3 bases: TGTGCCAGCAGGCCGGGACTAGCGGGAGTCGGCCGTGACGGGCAGTACTTC. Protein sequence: CASRPGLAGVGRDGQYF.

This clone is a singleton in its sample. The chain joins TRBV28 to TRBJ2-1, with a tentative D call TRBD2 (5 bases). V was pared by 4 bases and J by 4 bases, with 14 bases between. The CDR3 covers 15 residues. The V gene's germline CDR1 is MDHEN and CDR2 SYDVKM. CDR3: CASSWRSTVYNEQFF. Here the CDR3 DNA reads TGTGCCAGCAGTTGGAGGTCAACGGTATACAATGAGCAGTTCTTC.

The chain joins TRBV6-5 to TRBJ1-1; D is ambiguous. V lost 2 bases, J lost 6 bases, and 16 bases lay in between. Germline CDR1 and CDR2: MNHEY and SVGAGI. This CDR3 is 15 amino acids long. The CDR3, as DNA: TGTGCCAGCAGTTACGCCAAGAGCGGTGGCTCTGAAGCTTTCTTT. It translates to CASSYAKSGGSEAFF.

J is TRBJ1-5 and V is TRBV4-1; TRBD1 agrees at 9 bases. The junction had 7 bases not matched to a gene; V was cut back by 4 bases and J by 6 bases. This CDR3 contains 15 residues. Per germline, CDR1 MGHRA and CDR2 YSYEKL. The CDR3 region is CASSRTGGESQPQHF. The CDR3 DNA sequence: TGCGCCAGCAGCCGAACAGGGGGCGAGTCTCAGCCCCAGCATTTT.

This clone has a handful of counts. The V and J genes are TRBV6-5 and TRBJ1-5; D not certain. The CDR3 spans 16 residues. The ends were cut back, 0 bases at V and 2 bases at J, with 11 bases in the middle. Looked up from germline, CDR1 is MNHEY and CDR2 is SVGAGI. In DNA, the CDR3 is TGTGCCAGCAGTTACTCTTGGCCTGATGGCAATCAGCCCCAGCATTTT. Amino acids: CASSYSWPDGNQPQHF.

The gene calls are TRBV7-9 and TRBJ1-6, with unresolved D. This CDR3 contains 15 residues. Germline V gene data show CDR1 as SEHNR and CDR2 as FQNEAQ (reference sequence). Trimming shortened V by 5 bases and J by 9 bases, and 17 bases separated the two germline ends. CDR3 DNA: TGTGCCAGCAGCGCTCAAAGTGGTTCGGGTTCACCCCTCCACTTT. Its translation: CASSAQSGSGSPLHF.

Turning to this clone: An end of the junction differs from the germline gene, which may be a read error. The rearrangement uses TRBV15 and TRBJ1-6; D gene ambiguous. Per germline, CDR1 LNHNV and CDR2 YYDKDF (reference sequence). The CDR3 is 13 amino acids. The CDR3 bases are TGTGCCACCAGCAGAGATTTTGAGGGTCCCTCCATCTTT. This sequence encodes CATSRDFEGPSIF.

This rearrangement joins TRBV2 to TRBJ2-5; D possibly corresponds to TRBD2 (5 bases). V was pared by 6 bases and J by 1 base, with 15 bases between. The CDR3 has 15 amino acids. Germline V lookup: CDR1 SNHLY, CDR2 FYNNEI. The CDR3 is CASSADGVRQETQYF. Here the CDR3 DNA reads TGTGCCAGCAGCGCAGACGGGGTTCGCCAAGAGACCCAGTACTTC.

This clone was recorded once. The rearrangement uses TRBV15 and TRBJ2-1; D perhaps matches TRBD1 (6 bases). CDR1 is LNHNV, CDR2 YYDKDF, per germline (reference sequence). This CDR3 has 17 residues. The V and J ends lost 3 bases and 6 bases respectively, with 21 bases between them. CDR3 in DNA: TGTGCCACCAGCAGGAGGACAGCGTCTGGGAGTGGCAATGAGCAGTTCTTC. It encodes CATSRRTASGSGNEQFF.

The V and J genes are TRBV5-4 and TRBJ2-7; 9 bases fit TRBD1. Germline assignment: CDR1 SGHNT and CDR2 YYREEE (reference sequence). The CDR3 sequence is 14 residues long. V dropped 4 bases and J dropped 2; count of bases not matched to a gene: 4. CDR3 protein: CASSRTGVTYEQYF. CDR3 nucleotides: TGTGCCAGCAGCCGGACAGGGGTTACCTACGAGCAGTACTTC.

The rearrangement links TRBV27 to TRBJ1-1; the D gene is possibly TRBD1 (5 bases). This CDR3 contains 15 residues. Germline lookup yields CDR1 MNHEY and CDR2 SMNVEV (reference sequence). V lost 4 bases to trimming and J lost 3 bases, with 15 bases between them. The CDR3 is CASSSYDSPDTEAFF. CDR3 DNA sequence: TGTGCCAGCAGTTCCTACGACAGCCCTGACACTGAAGCTTTCTTT.

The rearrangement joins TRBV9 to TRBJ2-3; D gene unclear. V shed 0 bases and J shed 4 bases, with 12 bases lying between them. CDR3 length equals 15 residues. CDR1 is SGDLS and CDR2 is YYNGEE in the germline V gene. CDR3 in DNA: TGTGCCAGCAGCGTAGCTGGAATAGAGGCAGATACGCAGTATTTT. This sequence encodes CASSVAGIEADTQYF.

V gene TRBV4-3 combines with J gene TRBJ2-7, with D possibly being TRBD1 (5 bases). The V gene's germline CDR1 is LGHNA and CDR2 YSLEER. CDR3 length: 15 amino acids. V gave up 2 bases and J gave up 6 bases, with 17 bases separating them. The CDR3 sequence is CASSQSDSATREQYF. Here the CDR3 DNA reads TGCGCCAGCAGCCAATCAGACAGTGCCACCCGCGAGCAGTACTTC.

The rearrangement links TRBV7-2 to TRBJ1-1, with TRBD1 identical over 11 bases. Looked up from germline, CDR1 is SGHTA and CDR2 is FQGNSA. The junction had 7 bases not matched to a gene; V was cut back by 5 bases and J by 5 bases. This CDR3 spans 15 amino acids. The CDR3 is CASSGQGAQGTEAFF. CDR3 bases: TGTGCCAGCAGCGGACAGGGGGCGCAGGGGACTGAAGCTTTCTTT. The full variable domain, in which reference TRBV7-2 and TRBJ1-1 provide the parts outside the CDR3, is GAGVSQSPSNKVTEKGKDVELRCDPISGHTALYWYRQSLGQGLEFLIYFQGNSAPDKSGLPSDRFSAERTGGSVSTLTIQRTQQEDSAVYLCASSGQGAQGTEAFFGQGTRLTVV.

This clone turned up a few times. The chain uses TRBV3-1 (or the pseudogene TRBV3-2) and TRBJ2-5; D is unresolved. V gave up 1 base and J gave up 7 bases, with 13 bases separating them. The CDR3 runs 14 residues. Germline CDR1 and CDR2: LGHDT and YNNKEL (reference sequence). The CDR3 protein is CASSQASPSGTQYF. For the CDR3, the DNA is TGTGCCAGCAGCCAAGCCAGTCCCTCAGGGACCCAGTACTTC.

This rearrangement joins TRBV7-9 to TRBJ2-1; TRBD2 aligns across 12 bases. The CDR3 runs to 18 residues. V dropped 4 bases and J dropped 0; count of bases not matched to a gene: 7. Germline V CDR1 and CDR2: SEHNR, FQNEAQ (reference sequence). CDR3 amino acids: CASSSGGLAGSSYNEQFF. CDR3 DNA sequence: TGTGCCAGCAGCTCGGGTGGACTAGCGGGGAGCTCCTACAATGAGCAGTTCTTC.

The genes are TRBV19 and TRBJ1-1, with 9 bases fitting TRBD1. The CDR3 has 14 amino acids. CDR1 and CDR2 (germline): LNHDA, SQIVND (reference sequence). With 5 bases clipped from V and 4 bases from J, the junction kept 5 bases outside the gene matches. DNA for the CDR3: TGTGCCAGTAGTTTACAGGGGGCCCCCACTGAAGCTTTCTTT. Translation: CASSLQGAPTEAFF.